This is a list of T cell receptor beta chains from one sample in a study of blood T cell repertoires in COVID-19. Generated by immunoSEQ multiplex PCR, the TCRdb table keeps only in-frame clones and is missing some. The sample gives some 30,000 clones, less than 90% of which show up once; under 20% is in the top ten. Sequencing was done on a sample of peripheral blood. The source is a woman in her sixties with active COVID-19. CDR3s include the opening cysteine and the closing phenylalanine or tryptophan. A D gene is named only where the DNA matches it firmly. Not every row has a clone size; where given, it reads once, few, many or a size class.

j_call: TRBJ2-2; v_call: TRBV24-1; d_call: .; clone_size: .; cdr3_length: 16; cdr3_nt: TGTGCCACCAGTGATTCCCAGACAGCGAACACCGGGGAGCTGTTTTTT; cdr3_aa: CATSDSQTANTGELFF
j_call: TRBJ2-1; v_call: TRBV2; d_call: .; clone_size: .; cdr3_length: 14; cdr3_nt: TGTGCCAGCAGTGAAGGAGGCAGGGAATTCCCCCAGTTCTTC; cdr3_aa: CASSEGGREFPQFF
j_call: TRBJ2-1; v_call: TRBV7-8; d_call: .; clone_size: .; cdr3_length: 15; cdr3_nt: TGTGCCAGCACACCGGGACTCCCCCCCCACAATGAGCAGTTCTTC; cdr3_aa: CASTPGLPPHNEQFF
j_call: TRBJ2-2; v_call: TRBV25-1; d_call: TRBD1; clone_size: .; cdr3_length: 13; cdr3_nt: TGTGCCAGCCAGGGGGCTAGGACCGGGGAGCTGTTTTTT; cdr3_aa: CASQGARTGELFF
j_call: TRBJ2-1; v_call: TRBV29-1; d_call: TRBD2; clone_size: .; cdr3_length: 15; cdr3_nt: TGCAGCGTCGGCCGGACTAGCGGGATACACAATGAGCAGTTCTTC; cdr3_aa: CSVGRTSGIHNEQFF
j_call: TRBJ2-3; v_call: TRBV30; d_call: TRBD2; clone_size: .; cdr3_length: 13; cdr3_nt: TGTGTCAGCGGGAGTGGTGGCACAGATACGCAGTATTTT; cdr3_aa: CVSGSGGTDTQYF
j_call: TRBJ2-7; v_call: TRBV2; d_call: TRBD1; clone_size: .; cdr3_length: 14; cdr3_nt: TGTGCCAGCATCTTGGGGACAGGGCCCAACGAGCAGTACTTC; cdr3_aa: CASILGTGPNEQYF
j_call: TRBJ2-3; v_call: TRBV29-1; d_call: .; clone_size: .; cdr3_length: 14; cdr3_nt: TGCAGCGTTGATGGGGCAGCTAGCACAGATACGCAGTATTTT; cdr3_aa: CSVDGAASTDTQYF
j_call: TRBJ2-3; v_call: TRBV6-4; d_call: TRBD2; clone_size: .; cdr3_length: 16; cdr3_nt: TGTGCCAGCAGTGACGGGAGTAGCGGGACCACAGATACGCAGTATTTT; cdr3_aa: CASSDGSSGTTDTQYF
j_call: TRBJ2-1; v_call: TRBV5-6; d_call: TRBD2; clone_size: .; cdr3_length: 15; cdr3_nt: TGTGCCAGCAGCAGCGGGACTAGCGGGTTTTATGAGCAGTTCTTC; cdr3_aa: CASSSGTSGFYEQFF
j_call: TRBJ2-1; v_call: TRBV5-4; d_call: TRBD1; clone_size: .; cdr3_length: 16; cdr3_nt: TGTGCCAGCAGTTCGACCGGGACAGGAATCGACTATGAGCAGTTCTTC; cdr3_aa: CASSSTGTGIDYEQFF
j_call: TRBJ1-2; v_call: TRBV19; d_call: TRBD1; clone_size: .; cdr3_length: 13; cdr3_nt: TGTGCCACCTCGGGACAGGACAACTATGGCTACACCTTC; cdr3_aa: CATSGQDNYGYTF
j_call: TRBJ2-2; v_call: TRBV19; d_call: .; clone_size: .; cdr3_length: 16; cdr3_nt: TGTGCCAGTAGTATGGTTCTCCCCAGGCACACCGGGGAGCTGTTTTTT; cdr3_aa: CASSMVLPRHTGELFF
j_call: TRBJ1-1; v_call: TRBV5-8; d_call: .; clone_size: .; cdr3_length: 13; cdr3_nt: TGTGCCAGCAGCTTGCGGCGAGGGTCGGAAGCTTTCTTT; cdr3_aa: CASSLRRGSEAFF
j_call: TRBJ2-7; v_call: TRBV4-1; d_call: TRBD1; clone_size: .; cdr3_length: 17; cdr3_nt: TGCGCCAGCAGCCAAGCCCCACCCGGGACAGGGGGTTACGAGCAGTACTTC; cdr3_aa: CASSQAPPGTGGYEQYF
j_call: TRBJ1-2; v_call: TRBV28; d_call: TRBD1; clone_size: .; cdr3_length: 16; cdr3_nt: TGTGCCAGCAACCCCCCAGGGGGGCCCCCTAACTATGGCTACACCTTC; cdr3_aa: CASNPPGGPPNYGYTF
j_call: TRBJ1-1; v_call: TRBV11-2; d_call: .; clone_size: .; cdr3_length: 16; cdr3_nt: TGTGCCAGCAGCCCACCGACTTTGGCCGTAGACCATGAAGCTTTCTTT; cdr3_aa: CASSPPTLAVDHEAFF
j_call: TRBJ1-3; v_call: TRBV9; d_call: .; clone_size: .; cdr3_length: 16; cdr3_nt: TGTGCCAGCAGCGCGCCGTCCGGGAACTCTGGAAACACCATATATTTT; cdr3_aa: CASSAPSGNSGNTIYF
j_call: TRBJ2-3; v_call: TRBV28; d_call: TRBD2; clone_size: .; cdr3_length: 15; cdr3_nt: TGTGCCAGCAGCCGAGGACTAGCGGGGAGCGATACGCAGTATTTT; cdr3_aa: CASSRGLAGSDTQYF
j_call: TRBJ1-5; v_call: TRBV11-3; d_call: TRBD1; clone_size: .; cdr3_length: 16; cdr3_nt: TGTGCCAGCAGCTTAGGGACAGGGCTTAGCAATCAGCCCCAGCATTTT; cdr3_aa: CASSLGTGLSNQPQHF
j_call: TRBJ2-5; v_call: TRBV28; d_call: .; clone_size: .; cdr3_length: 16; cdr3_nt: TGTGCCAGCAGTTTCGGGCTAGTTGGGGCAAGGGAGACCCAGTACTTC; cdr3_aa: CASSFGLVGARETQYF
j_call: TRBJ2-1; v_call: TRBV7-3; d_call: .; clone_size: .; cdr3_length: 16; cdr3_nt: TGTGCCAGCAGCAGAGGGTCTCTGGGTGCCTACAATGAGCAGTTCTTC; cdr3_aa: CASSRGSLGAYNEQFF
j_call: TRBJ1-2; v_call: TRBV7-3; d_call: .; clone_size: .; cdr3_length: 15; cdr3_nt: TGTGCCAGCAGCTTAGTTGGGCGACAATTCGGAGGCTACACCTTC; cdr3_aa: CASSLVGRQFGGYTF
j_call: TRBJ2-1; v_call: TRBV11-2; d_call: TRBD2; clone_size: .; cdr3_length: 16; cdr3_nt: TGTGCCAGCAGCTTAGGGCGGGGGGGCGGATATAGTGAGCAGTTCTTC; cdr3_aa: CASSLGRGGGYSEQFF
j_call: TRBJ1-4; v_call: TRBV5-1; d_call: .; clone_size: once; cdr3_length: 14; cdr3_nt: TGCGCCAGCAGCTTGGGGCTACAGAATGAAAAACTGTTTTTT; cdr3_aa: CASSLGLQNEKLFF
j_call: TRBJ1-5; v_call: TRBV15; d_call: .; clone_size: .; cdr3_length: 16; cdr3_nt: TGTGCCACCAGCAGAGGCCCGGGAACTAGCAATCAGCCCCAGCATTTT; cdr3_aa: CATSRGPGTSNQPQHF
j_call: TRBJ2-7; v_call: TRBV5-1; d_call: .; clone_size: .; cdr3_length: 14; cdr3_nt: TGCGCCAGCAGCGAACAGGGCCCCTACTACGAGCAGTACTTC; cdr3_aa: CASSEQGPYYEQYF
j_call: TRBJ1-2; v_call: TRBV15; d_call: .; clone_size: .; cdr3_length: 15; cdr3_nt: TGTGCCACCAGCAGGCTGACAGGCGACTCCTATGGCTACACCTTC; cdr3_aa: CATSRLTGDSYGYTF
j_call: TRBJ2-7; v_call: TRBV10-3; d_call: TRBD1; clone_size: few; cdr3_length: 13; cdr3_nt: TGTGCCATCAGTCTCGGGACAGTCTACGAGCAGTACTTC; cdr3_aa: CAISLGTVYEQYF
j_call: TRBJ2-3; v_call: TRBV29-1; d_call: TRBD2; clone_size: .; cdr3_length: 19; cdr3_nt: TGCAGCGTTGAAGGGGGACAGTCCCCGAGCGGGAGGGGCACAGATACGCAGTATTTT; cdr3_aa: CSVEGGQSPSGRGTDTQYF
j_call: TRBJ1-4; v_call: TRBV6-5; d_call: TRBD1; clone_size: .; cdr3_length: 12; cdr3_nt: TGTGCCAGCGGACAGGAACAAGAAAAACTGTTTTTT; cdr3_aa: CASGQEQEKLFF
j_call: TRBJ2-1; v_call: TRBV7-8; d_call: TRBD2; clone_size: .; cdr3_length: 15; cdr3_nt: TGTGCCAGCAGCTCCAGGACTAGCGGGAACAATGAGCAGTTCTTC; cdr3_aa: CASSSRTSGNNEQFF
j_call: TRBJ2-7; v_call: TRBV6-1; d_call: .; clone_size: .; cdr3_length: 13; cdr3_nt: TGTGCCAGCAGTGACCCCCGGTGGTACGAGCAGTACTTC; cdr3_aa: CASSDPRWYEQYF
j_call: TRBJ1-2; v_call: TRBV10-3; d_call: TRBD1; clone_size: .; cdr3_length: 14; cdr3_nt: TGTGCCATCACCTCGGACAGGGCCTTGGGGGGCTACACCTTC; cdr3_aa: CAITSDRALGGYTF
j_call: TRBJ2-7; v_call: TRBV2; d_call: TRBD1; clone_size: once; cdr3_length: 17; cdr3_nt: TGTGCCAGCAGTGAAGTAGGGAAGACAGGGGGCTCCTACGAGCAGTACTTC; cdr3_aa: CASSEVGKTGGSYEQYF
j_call: TRBJ2-5; v_call: TRBV6-1; d_call: .; clone_size: .; cdr3_length: 13; cdr3_nt: TGTGCCAGCAGTGAAGACCAGCGGGAGACCCAGTACTTC; cdr3_aa: CASSEDQRETQYF
j_call: TRBJ1-6; v_call: TRBV3-1/TRBV3-2; d_call: .; clone_size: .; cdr3_length: 14; cdr3_nt: TGTGCCAGCAGCCAAGTTACCGAGAATTCACCCCTCCACTTT; cdr3_aa: CASSQVTENSPLHF
j_call: TRBJ2-7; v_call: TRBV2; d_call: TRBD1; clone_size: .; cdr3_length: 13; cdr3_nt: TGTGCCAGCAGAAAATCGACAGGGATCAAGCAGTACTTC; cdr3_aa: CASRKSTGIKQYF
j_call: TRBJ1-1; v_call: TRBV5-6; d_call: TRBD1; clone_size: .; cdr3_length: 13; cdr3_nt: TGTGCCAGCAGCCGGGGGACAGACACTGAAGCTTTCTTT; cdr3_aa: CASSRGTDTEAFF
j_call: TRBJ2-4; v_call: TRBV6-5; d_call: .; clone_size: .; cdr3_length: 14; cdr3_nt: TGTGCCAGCAGTCCCCGGGTAGCCAAAAACATTCAGTACTTC; cdr3_aa: CASSPRVAKNIQYF